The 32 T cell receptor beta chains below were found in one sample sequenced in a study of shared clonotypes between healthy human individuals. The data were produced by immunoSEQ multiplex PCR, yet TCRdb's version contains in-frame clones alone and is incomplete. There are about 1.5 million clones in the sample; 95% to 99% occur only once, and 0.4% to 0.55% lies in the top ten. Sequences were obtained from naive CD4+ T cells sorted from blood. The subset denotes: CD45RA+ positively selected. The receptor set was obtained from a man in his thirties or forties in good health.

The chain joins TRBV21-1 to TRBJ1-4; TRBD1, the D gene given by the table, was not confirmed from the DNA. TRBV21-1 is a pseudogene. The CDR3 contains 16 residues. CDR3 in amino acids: CASSKDRLGVNEKLFF. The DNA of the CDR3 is TGTGCCAGCAGCAAAGATCGGTTAGGGGTTAATGAAAAACTGTTTTTT.

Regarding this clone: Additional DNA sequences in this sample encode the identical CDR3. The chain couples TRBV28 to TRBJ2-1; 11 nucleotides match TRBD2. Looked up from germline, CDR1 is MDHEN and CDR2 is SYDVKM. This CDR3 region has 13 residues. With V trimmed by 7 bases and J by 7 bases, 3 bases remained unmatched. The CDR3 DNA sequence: TGTGCCAGCACCGCTAGCGGGAGGAATGAGCAGTTCTTC. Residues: CASTASGRNEQFF. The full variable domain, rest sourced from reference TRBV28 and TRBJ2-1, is DVKVTQSSRYLVKRTGEKVFLECVQDMDHENMFWYRQDPGLGLRLIYFSYDVKMKEKGDIPEGYSVSREKKERFSLILESASTNQTSMYLCASTASGRNEQFFGPGTRLTVL.

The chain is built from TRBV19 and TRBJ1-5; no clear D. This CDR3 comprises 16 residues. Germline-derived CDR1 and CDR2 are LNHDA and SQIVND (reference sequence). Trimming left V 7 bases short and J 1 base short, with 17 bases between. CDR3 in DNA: TGTGCCAGTACCCCGTCTTGGGGATCGAGCAATCAGCCCCAGCATTTT. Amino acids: CASTPSWGSSNQPQHF.

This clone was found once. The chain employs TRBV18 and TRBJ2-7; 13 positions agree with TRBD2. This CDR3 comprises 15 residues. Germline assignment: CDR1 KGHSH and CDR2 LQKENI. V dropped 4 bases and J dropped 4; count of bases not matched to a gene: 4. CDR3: CASSLGLAGEYEQYF. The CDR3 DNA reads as TGTGCCAGCTCACTTGGACTAGCGGGAGAGTACGAGCAGTACTTC.

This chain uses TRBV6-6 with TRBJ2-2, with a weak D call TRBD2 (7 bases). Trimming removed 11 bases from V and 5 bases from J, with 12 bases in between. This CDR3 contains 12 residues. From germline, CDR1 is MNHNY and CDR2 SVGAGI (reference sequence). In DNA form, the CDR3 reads TGTGCCTCCGGGGGGCTAACCGGGGAGCTGTTTTTT. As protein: CASGGLTGELFF.

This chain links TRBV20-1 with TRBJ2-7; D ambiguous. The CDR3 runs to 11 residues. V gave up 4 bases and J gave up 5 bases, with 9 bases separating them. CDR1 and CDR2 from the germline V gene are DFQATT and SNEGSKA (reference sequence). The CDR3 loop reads CSAIKRDEQYF. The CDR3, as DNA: TGCAGTGCTATTAAACGGGACGAGCAGTACTTC.

CDR3 bases: TGTGCCAGCAGCCAGGACAGGGTTCCGAACACTGAAGCTTTCTTT. Translation: CASSQDRVPNTEAFF. The chain employs TRBV11-2 and TRBJ1-1; TRBD1 agrees at 8 bases. CDR1 is SGHAT and CDR2 is FQNNGV in the germline V gene. The CDR3 sequence is 15 residues long. With V trimmed by 5 bases and J by 1 base, 6 bases remained unmatched.

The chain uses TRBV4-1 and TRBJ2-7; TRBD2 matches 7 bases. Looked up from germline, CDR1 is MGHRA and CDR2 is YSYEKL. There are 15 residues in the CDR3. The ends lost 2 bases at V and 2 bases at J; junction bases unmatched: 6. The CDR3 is CASSQPSAGPYEQYF. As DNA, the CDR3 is TGCGCCAGCAGCCAACCTTCAGCGGGACCCTACGAGCAGTACTTC.

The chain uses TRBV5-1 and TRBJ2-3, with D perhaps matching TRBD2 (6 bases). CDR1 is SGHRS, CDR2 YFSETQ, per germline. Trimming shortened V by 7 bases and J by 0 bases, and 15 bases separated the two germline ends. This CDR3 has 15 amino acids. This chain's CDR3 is CASRDFKASTDTQYF. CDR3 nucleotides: TGCGCCAGCCGGGACTTCAAGGCAAGCACAGATACGCAGTATTTT.

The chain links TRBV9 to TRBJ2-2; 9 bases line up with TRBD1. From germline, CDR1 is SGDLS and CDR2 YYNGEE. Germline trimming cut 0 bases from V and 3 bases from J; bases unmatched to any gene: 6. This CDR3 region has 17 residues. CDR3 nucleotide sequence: TGTGCCAGCAGCGTAGGGTTGAGGGACAGGGACACCGGGGAGCTGTTTTTT. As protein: CASSVGLRDRDTGELFF.

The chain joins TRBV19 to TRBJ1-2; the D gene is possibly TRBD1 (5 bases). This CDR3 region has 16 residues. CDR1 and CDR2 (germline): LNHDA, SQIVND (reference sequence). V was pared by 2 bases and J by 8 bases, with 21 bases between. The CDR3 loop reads CASSIKGEVDSGGYTF. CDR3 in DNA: TGTGCCAGTAGTATAAAAGGGGAGGTCGACTCGGGCGGCTACACCTTC.

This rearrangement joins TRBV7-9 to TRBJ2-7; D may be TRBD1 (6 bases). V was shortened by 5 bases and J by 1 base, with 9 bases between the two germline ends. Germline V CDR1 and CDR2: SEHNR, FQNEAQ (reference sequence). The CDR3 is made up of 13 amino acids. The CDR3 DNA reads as TGTGCCAGCAGCGTCACAGGGTCCTACGAGCAGTACTTC. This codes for CASSVTGSYEQYF.

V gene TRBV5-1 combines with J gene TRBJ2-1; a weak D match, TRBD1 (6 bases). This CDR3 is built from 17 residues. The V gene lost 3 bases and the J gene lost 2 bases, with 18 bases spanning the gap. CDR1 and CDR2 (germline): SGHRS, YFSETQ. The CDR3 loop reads CASSWGHRNKAYNEQFF. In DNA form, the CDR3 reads TGCGCCAGCAGCTGGGGACATAGAAATAAAGCCTACAATGAGCAGTTCTTC. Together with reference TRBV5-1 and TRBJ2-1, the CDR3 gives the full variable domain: KAGVTQTPRYLIKTRGQQVTLSCSPISGHRSVSWYQQTPGQGLQFLFEYFSETQRNKGNFPGRFSGRQFSNSRSEMNVSTLELGDSALYLCASSWGHRNKAYNEQFFGPGTRLTVL.

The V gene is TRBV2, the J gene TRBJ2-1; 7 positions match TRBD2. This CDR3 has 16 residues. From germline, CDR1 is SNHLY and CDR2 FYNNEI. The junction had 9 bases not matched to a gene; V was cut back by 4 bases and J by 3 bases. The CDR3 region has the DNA TGTGCCAGCAGTGCCCTAGCTAGCGGAATCTACAATGAGCAGTTCTTC. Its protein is CASSALASGIYNEQFF.

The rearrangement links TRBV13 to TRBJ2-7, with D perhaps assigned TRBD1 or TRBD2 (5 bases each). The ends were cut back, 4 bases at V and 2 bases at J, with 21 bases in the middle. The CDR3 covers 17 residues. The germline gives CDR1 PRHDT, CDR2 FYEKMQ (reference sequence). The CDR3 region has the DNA TGTGCCAGCAGCTCATCGGTGGGTCGGAGAGGGGCCTACGAGCAGTACTTC. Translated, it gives CASSSSVGRRGAYEQYF.

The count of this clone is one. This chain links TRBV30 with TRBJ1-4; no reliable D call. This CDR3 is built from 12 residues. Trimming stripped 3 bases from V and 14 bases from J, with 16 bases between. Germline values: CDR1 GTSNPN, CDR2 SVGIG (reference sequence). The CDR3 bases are TGTGCCTGGAGCGCCGGGGTCGGGTGGCTGTTTTTT. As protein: CAWSAGVGWLFF.

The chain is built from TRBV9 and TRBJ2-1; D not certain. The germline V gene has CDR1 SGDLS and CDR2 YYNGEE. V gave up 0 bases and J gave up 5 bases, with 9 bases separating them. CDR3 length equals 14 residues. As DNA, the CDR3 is TGTGCCAGCAGCGTAGCTTGGACGGACAATGAGCAGTTCTTC. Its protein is CASSVAWTDNEQFF.

The CDR3 DNA sequence: TGTGCCAGCTCAGCAGGAGTGCAGTACTTC. Translation: CASSAGVQYF. The J gene is TRBJ2-7, the V gene TRBV28; D is unresolved. Trimming cost V 8 bases and J 9 bases, with 11 bases left between them. The CDR3 is 10 residues long. CDR1 is MDHEN and CDR2 is SYDVKM in the germline V gene.

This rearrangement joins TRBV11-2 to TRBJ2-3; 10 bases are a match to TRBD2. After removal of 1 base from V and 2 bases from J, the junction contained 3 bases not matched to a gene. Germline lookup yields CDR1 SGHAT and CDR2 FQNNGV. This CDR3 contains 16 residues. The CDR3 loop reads CASSLGTSGPTDTQYF. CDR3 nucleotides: TGTGCCAGCAGCTTAGGGACTAGCGGCCCCACAGATACGCAGTATTTT.

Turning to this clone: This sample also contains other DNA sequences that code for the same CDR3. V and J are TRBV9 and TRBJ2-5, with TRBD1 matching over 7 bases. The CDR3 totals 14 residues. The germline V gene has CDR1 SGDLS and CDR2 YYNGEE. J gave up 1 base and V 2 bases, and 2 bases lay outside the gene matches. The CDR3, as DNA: TGTGCCAGCAGCGTCGGGACAGCCCAAGAGACCCAGTACTTC. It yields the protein CASSVGTAQETQYF.

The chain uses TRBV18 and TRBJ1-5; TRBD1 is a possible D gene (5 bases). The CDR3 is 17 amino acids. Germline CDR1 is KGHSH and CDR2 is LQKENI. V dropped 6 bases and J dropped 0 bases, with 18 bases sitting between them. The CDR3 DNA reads TGTGCCAGCTCGATCGGGCAGGGAACCTATAGCAATCAGCCCCAGCATTTT. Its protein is CASSIGQGTYSNQPQHF.

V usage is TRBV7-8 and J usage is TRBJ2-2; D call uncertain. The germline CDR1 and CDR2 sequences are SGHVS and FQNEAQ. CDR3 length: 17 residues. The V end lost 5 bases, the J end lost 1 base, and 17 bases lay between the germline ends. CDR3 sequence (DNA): TGTGCCAGCAGCCACATAATTCAGCCAGGGAACACCGGGGAGCTGTTTTTT. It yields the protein CASSHIIQPGNTGELFF.

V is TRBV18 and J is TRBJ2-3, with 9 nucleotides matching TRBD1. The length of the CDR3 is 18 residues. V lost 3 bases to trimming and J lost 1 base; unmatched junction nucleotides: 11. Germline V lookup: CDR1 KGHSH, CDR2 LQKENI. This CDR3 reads CASSPLGRTGVGTDTQYF. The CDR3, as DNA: TGTGCCAGCTCACCCCTAGGGCGGACAGGGGTTGGCACAGATACGCAGTATTTT.

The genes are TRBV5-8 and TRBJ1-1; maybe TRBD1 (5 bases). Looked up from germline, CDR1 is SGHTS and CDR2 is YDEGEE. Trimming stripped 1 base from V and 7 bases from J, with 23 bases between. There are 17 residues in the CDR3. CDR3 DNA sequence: TGTGCCAGCAGCTTGTTTCCGGGACTTTCGATTACGTTTGAAGCTTTCTTT. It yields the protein CASSLFPGLSITFEAFF.

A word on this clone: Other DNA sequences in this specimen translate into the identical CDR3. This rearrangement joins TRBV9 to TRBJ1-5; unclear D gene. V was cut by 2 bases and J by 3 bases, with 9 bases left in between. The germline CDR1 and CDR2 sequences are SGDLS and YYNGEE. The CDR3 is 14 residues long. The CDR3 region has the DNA TGTGCCAGCAGCGTCGGACCCGACAATCAGCCCCAGCATTTT. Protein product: CASSVGPDNQPQHF.

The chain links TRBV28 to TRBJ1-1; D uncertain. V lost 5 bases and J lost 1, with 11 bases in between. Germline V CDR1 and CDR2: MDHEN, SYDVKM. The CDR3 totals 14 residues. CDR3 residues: CASSQPIWNTEAFF. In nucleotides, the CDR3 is TGTGCCAGCAGTCAGCCTATTTGGAACACTGAAGCTTTCTTT.

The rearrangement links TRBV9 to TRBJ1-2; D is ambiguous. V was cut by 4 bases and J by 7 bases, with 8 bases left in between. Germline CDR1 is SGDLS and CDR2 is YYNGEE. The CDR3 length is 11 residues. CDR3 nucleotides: TGTGCCAGCAGCAAGCAAGGTGGCTACACCTTC. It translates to CASSKQGGYTF. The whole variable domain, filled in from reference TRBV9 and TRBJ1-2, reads DSGVTQTPKHLITATGQRVTLRCSPRSGDLSVYWYQQSLDQGLQFLIQYYNGEERAKGNILERFSAQQFPDLHSELNLSSLELGDSALYFCASSKQGGYTFGSGTRLTVV.

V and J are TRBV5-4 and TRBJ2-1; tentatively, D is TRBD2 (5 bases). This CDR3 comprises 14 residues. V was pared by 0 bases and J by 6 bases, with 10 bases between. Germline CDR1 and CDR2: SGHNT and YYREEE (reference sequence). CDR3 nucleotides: TGTGCCAGCAGCTTGGAGAGGGCCCGCAATGAGCAGTTCTTC. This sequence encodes CASSLERARNEQFF.

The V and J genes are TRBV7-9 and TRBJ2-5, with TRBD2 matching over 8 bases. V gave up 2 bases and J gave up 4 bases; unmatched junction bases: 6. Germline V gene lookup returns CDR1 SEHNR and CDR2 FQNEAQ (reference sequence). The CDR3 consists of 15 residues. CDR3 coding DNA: TGTGCCAGCAGCTTACCGGGACTAGTGATAGAGACCCAGTACTTC. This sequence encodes CASSLPGLVIETQYF. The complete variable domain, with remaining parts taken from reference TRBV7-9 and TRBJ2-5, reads DTGVSQNPRHKITKRGQNVTFRCDPISEHNRLYWYRQTLGQGPEFLTYFQNEAQLEKSRLLSDRFSAERPKGSFSTLEIQRTEQGDSAMYLCASSLPGLVIETQYFGPGTRLLVL.

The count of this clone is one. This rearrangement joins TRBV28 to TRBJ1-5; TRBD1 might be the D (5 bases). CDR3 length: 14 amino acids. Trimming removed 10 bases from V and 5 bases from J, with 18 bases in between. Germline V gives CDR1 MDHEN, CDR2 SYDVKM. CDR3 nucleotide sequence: TGTGCCACCCTCCCTCCCGGGGGATATCAGCCCCAGCATTTT. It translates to CATLPPGGYQPQHF. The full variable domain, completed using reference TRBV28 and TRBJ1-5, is DVKVTQSSRYLVKRTGEKVFLECVQDMDHENMFWYRQDPGLGLRLIYFSYDVKMKEKGDIPEGYSVSREKKERFSLILESASTNQTSMYLCATLPPGGYQPQHFGDGTRLSIL.

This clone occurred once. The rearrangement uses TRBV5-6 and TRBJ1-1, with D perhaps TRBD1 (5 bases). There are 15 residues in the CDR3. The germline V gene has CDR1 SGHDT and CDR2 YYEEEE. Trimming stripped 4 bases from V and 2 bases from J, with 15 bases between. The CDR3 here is CASSPRQIPNTEAFF. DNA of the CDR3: TGTGCCAGCAGCCCCCGACAGATCCCTAACACTGAAGCTTTCTTT.

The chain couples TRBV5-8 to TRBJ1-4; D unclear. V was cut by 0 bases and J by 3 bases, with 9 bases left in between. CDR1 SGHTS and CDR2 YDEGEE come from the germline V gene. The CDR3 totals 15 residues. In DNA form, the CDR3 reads TGTGCCAGCAGCTTGGAGGGAGCCTCTAATGAAAAACTGTTTTTT. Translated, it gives CASSLEGASNEKLFF.